These 22 T cell receptor beta chains share one sample of origin, sequenced in a study of a mutant IDH1 vaccine in newly diagnosed glioma. The time point denotes: baseline, week 1 (first vaccination visit). Treatment of the sample: pre-vaccination baseline after standard-of-care therapy. Some clones are missing from TCRdb's copy, which holds only in-frame ones; the method was immunoSEQ multiplex PCR. The sample contains about 88,000 clones, roughly 87% of which appear only once. This specimen consisted of PBMCs, obtained from a glioma patient treated with radiotherapy, temozolomide or both. The receptors derive from a man in his forties or fifties with glioma. Some clones in this sample may be carry-over from other donors' samples.

This clone has more than one count but fewer than ten. The chain employs TRBV15 and TRBJ1-2; unclear D gene. This CDR3 has 17 residues. Germline V gives CDR1 LNHNV, CDR2 YYDKDF (reference sequence). V lost 0 bases to trimming and J lost 7 bases, with 21 bases between them. CDR3 protein: CATSRDQETARRGGYTF. The DNA of the CDR3 is TGTGCCACCAGCAGAGATCAAGAGACCGCTCGGAGAGGTGGCTACACCTTC.

This chain links TRBV6-6 with TRBJ1-6; 7 nucleotides align to TRBD1. J lost 10 bases, V lost 3 bases, and 6 bases had no gene match. Germline-derived CDR1 and CDR2 are MNHNY and SVGAGI (reference sequence). This CDR3 comprises 14 residues. The CDR3 DNA is TGTGCCAGCAGTTATCAGGGGGGTGACTCACCCCTCCACTTT. It translates to CASSYQGGDSPLHF.

This clone has a count of ten or more. V and J are TRBV9 and TRBJ2-1; no reliable D call. V shed 1 base and J shed 9 bases, with 14 bases lying between them. This CDR3 region has 14 residues. From germline, CDR1 is SGDLS and CDR2 YYNGEE. The CDR3: CASSVMTDSVEQFF. The CDR3 region has the DNA TGTGCCAGCAGCGTAATGACGGATTCGGTTGAGCAGTTCTTC.

About this clone itself: The sample carries other DNA sequences with the same CDR3. The genes are TRBV29-1 and TRBJ2-3; weak D call: TRBD2 (6 bases). Germline V gene lookup returns CDR1 SQVTM and CDR2 ANQGSEA. V lost 4 bases and J lost 3, with 14 bases in between. The CDR3 totals 14 residues. CDR3 residues: CSVGRGEVTDTQYF. In DNA form, the CDR3 reads TGCAGCGTTGGTAGAGGGGAGGTGACAGATACGCAGTATTTT.

This chain connects TRBV4-2 to TRBJ1-2; 8 positions agree with TRBD1. The V gene's germline CDR1 is LGHNA and CDR2 YNFKEQ. This CDR3 has 15 amino acids. V gave up 4 bases and J gave up 0 bases; unmatched junction bases: 4. The CDR3, as DNA: TGTGCCAGCAGCCCCAGGACAGGGTCTAACTATGGCTACACCTTC. This translates into CASSPRTGSNYGYTF.

This clone was seen just once. This chain joins TRBV4-1 and TRBJ1-6; 7 nucleotides line up with TRBD1. The CDR3 spans 15 residues. CDR1 is MGHRA, CDR2 YSYEKL, per germline. Trimming cost V 0 bases and J 12 bases; bases outside gene matches: 8. The CDR3 DNA is TGCGCCAGCAGCCAAGAAGAGGGGGCGAGGAAACCCCTCCACTTT. It encodes CASSQEEGARKPLHF.

This chain connects TRBV6-6 to TRBJ2-5; D possibly corresponds to TRBD2 (7 bases). Germline assignment: CDR1 MNHNY and CDR2 SVGAGI (reference sequence). The CDR3 spans 13 residues. V was trimmed by 8 bases and J by 2 bases, leaving 12 bases between them. This chain's CDR3 is CASGGAGQETQYF. The CDR3, as DNA: TGTGCCAGCGGGGGGGCCGGTCAAGAGACCCAGTACTTC.

This clone has just a few counts. This chain joins TRBV29-1 and TRBJ1-2; D is unresolved. CDR3 size: 14 residues. The V gene lost 0 bases and the J gene lost 0 bases, with 8 bases spanning the gap. CDR1 SQVTM and CDR2 ANQGSEA come from the germline V gene. In DNA form, the CDR3 reads TGCAGCGTTGAAGATCTTTCAGCTAACTATGGCTACACCTTC. Translating it yields CSVEDLSANYGYTF.

V gene TRBV13 combines with J gene TRBJ2-3; D uncertain. Germline CDR1 reads PRHDT; CDR2 reads FYEKMQ (reference sequence). The CDR3 is made up of 11 amino acids. Between the trimmed V and J ends, which lost 5 bases and 0 bases, there was a span of 0 bases. Here the CDR3 reads CASSSTDTQYF. The CDR3 bases are TGTGCCAGCAGCAGCACAGATACGCAGTATTTT.

V gene TRBV20-1 combines with J gene TRBJ1-1, with 7 bases aligning to TRBD1. The CDR3 contains 10 residues. Germline CDR1 and CDR2: DFQATT and SNEGSKA (reference sequence). V gave up 1 base and J gave up 13 bases; unmatched junction bases: 3. CDR3 nucleotides: TGCAGTGCTAGAGGACAGGGCGGTTTCTTT. This sequence encodes CSARGQGGFF.

The genes are TRBV2 and TRBJ2-3; a possible D gene is TRBD1 (6 bases). Per the germline V gene, CDR1 is SNHLY and CDR2 is FYNNEI. CDR3 length: 15 amino acids. Trimming shortened V by 6 bases and J by 4 bases, and 17 bases separated the two germline ends. The CDR3 DNA reads TGTGCCAGCAGGACCTACCCCAGGGGCCCAGATACGCAGTATTTT. This translates into CASRTYPRGPDTQYF.

The rearrangement links TRBV30 to TRBJ2-7; the D call may be TRBD1 or TRBD2 (5 bases each). The germline V gene has CDR1 GTSNPN and CDR2 SVGIG (reference sequence). V dropped 0 bases and J dropped 6 bases, with 21 bases sitting between them. This CDR3 has 16 residues. The CDR3 is CAWSVLLGPLGGEQYF. In DNA, the CDR3 is TGTGCCTGGAGTGTCTTGTTGGGACCCCTGGGTGGCGAGCAGTACTTC.

This chain connects TRBV6-5 to TRBJ1-5, with a weak D call TRBD1 (5 bases). V shed 6 bases and J shed 5 bases, with 11 bases lying between them. The germline V gene encodes CDR1 MNHEY and CDR2 SVGAGI. There are 13 residues in the CDR3. CDR3 in amino acids: CASRGGLDQPQHF. The CDR3 DNA reads TGTGCCAGCAGGGGGGGTCTGGATCAGCCCCAGCATTTT.

The gene calls are TRBV11-2 and TRBJ1-5; D ambiguous. The CDR3 runs 13 residues. The germline V gene has CDR1 SGHAT and CDR2 FQNNGV. Trimming shortened V by 0 bases and J by 5 bases, and 5 bases separated the two germline ends. CDR3 sequence reads: CASSLDQDQPQHF. DNA for the CDR3: TGTGCCAGCAGCTTAGATCAGGATCAGCCCCAGCATTTT.

The chain combines TRBV5-5 with TRBJ2-7, with D uncertain. Germline V gives CDR1 SGHKS, CDR2 YYEKEE (reference sequence). The germline V and J ends were trimmed by 2 bases and 3 bases, with 12 bases remaining between them. The CDR3 is 14 residues long. In DNA, the CDR3 is TGTGCCAGCAGCTTAGGTAATTTGGGCTACGAGCAGTACTTC. It is translated as CASSLGNLGYEQYF.

The chain recombines TRBV7-9 with TRBJ1-2, with a weak D call TRBD1 (5 bases). Trimming cost V 1 base and J 8 bases, with 17 bases left between them. The CDR3 length is 15 residues. Germline-derived CDR1 and CDR2 are SEHNR and FQNEAQ (reference sequence). The CDR3 DNA reads TGTGCCAGCAGCTTAGGATCCTTGGGGGAAGTGGGCTACACCTTC. This translates into CASSLGSLGEVGYTF. Drawing the rest from reference TRBV7-9 and TRBJ1-2, the complete variable domain is DTGVSQNPRHKITKRGQNVTFRCDPISEHNRLYWYRQTLGQGPEFLTYFQNEAQLEKSRLLSDRFSAERPKGSFSTLEIQRTEQGDSAMYLCASSLGSLGEVGYTFGSGTRLTVV.

A remark on this clone: One end of the junction fails to match germline, which may point to a read error. The chain recombines TRBV5-1 with TRBJ1-3; D unresolved. The CDR3 extends over 15 amino acids. Looked up from germline, CDR1 is SGHRS and CDR2 is YFSETQ. DNA for the CDR3: TGCGCCAGCAGCTTGGAGGGATCCTCTGGAAACACTATATATTTT. It is translated as CASSLEGSSGNTIYF.

J is TRBJ1-2 and V is TRBV14; TRBD1 matches at 7 bases. Germline trimming cut 4 bases from V and 4 bases from J; bases unmatched to any gene: 12. This CDR3 is built from 16 residues. Germline V gene sequence: CDR1 SGHDN, CDR2 FVKESK. Here the CDR3 reads CASSPPGLRGIYGYTF. Written as DNA, the CDR3 is TGTGCCAGCAGCCCCCCCGGTCTCAGGGGGATCTATGGCTACACCTTC.

This clone was counted once. V usage is TRBV5-4 and J usage is TRBJ2-1; 9 bases map to TRBD1. Trimming took 3 bases from V and 8 from J; bases not matched to a gene: 9. CDR3 length: 15 amino acids. CDR1 SGHNT and CDR2 YYREEE come from the germline V gene (reference sequence). The CDR3 reads CASSSGTGLVDEQFF. The CDR3 DNA follows: TGTGCCAGCAGCTCCGGGACAGGGCTAGTAGATGAGCAGTTCTTC.

This chain joins TRBV27 and TRBJ2-7; no reliable D call. This CDR3 comprises 17 residues. Germline V gives CDR1 MNHEY, CDR2 SMNVEV (reference sequence). Trimming took off 3 bases at V and 0 bases at J, with 18 bases between the two ends. The CDR3 sequence is CASSFTPQPVNSYEQYF. The DNA of the CDR3 is TGTGCCAGCAGTTTCACCCCGCAGCCTGTAAACTCCTACGAGCAGTACTTC.

This chain connects TRBV30 to TRBJ1-5; a possible D gene is TRBD1 (5 bases). Germline CDR1 and CDR2: GTSNPN and SVGIG (reference sequence). Trimming cost V 2 bases and J 11 bases, with 16 bases left between them. The CDR3 runs to 13 residues. The CDR3 region has the DNA TGTGCCTGGAGTCCGGAGGGGACGGGGGCCCAGCATTTT. This gives the protein CAWSPEGTGAQHF.

The CDR3 DNA sequence: TGTGCCAGCAGTGGAAGACAGGGGGCCAATTCACCCCTCCACTTT. Protein: CASSGRQGANSPLHF. This chain uses TRBV2 with TRBJ1-6, with TRBD1 matching 10 bases. The CDR3 has 15 residues. The germline gives CDR1 SNHLY, CDR2 FYNNEI. With V trimmed by 4 bases and J by 7 bases, 4 bases remained unmatched.